These 19 T cell receptor beta chains were all obtained from the same sample, sequenced in a study of cytomegalovirus exposure and HLA in healthy donors. Primers: 60 Vbeta forward and 13 Jbeta reverse. Some clones are missing from TCRdb's copy, which holds only in-frame ones; the method was immunoSEQ multiplex PCR. The table includes under 150,000 clones, 75% detected once. The sequenced sample consisted of PBMCs. The receptor set was obtained from a man under 40 in good health and CMV-seronegative.

The chain recombines TRBV25-1 with TRBJ2-7, with a tentative D call TRBD2 (6 bases). V was shortened by 5 bases and J by 3 bases, with 8 bases between the two germline ends. Germline CDR1 reads MGHDK; CDR2 reads SYGVNS. The CDR3 extends over 12 amino acids. CDR3 nucleotide sequence: TGTGCCAGCAGTATTAGCGGCTACGAGCAGTACTTC. Protein product: CASSISGYEQYF.

The chain is built from TRBV4-3 and TRBJ2-6; D is perhaps TRBD2 (6 bases). CDR1 LGHNA and CDR2 YSLEER come from the germline V gene. This CDR3 comprises 16 residues. V was trimmed by 0 bases and J by 3 bases, leaving 9 bases between them. The CDR3 DNA reads as TGCGCCAGCAGCCAAGAAGGACTATATGGGGCCAACGTCCTGACTTTC. This sequence encodes CASSQEGLYGANVLTF.

This clone came up once. CDR3 protein: CASSRLAGGSTDTQYF. The CDR3 coding sequence is TGTGCCAGCAGCAGACTAGCGGGGGGTTCCACAGATACGCAGTATTTT. This chain links TRBV5-5 with TRBJ2-3; TRBD2 agrees at 13 bases. Trimming at V came to 4 bases and at J to 2 bases, leaving 4 bases not matched to a gene. The CDR3 length is 16 residues. The V gene's germline CDR1 is SGHKS and CDR2 YYEKEE (reference sequence). Full variable domain (outside the CDR3, taken from reference TRBV5-5 and TRBJ2-3): DAGVTQSPTHLIKTRGQQVTLRCSPISGHKSVSWYQQVLGQGPQFIFQYYEKEERGRGNFPDRFSARQFPNYSSELNVNALLLGDSALYLCASSRLAGGSTDTQYFGPGTRLTVL.

This chain joins TRBV30 and TRBJ2-3; 15 bases align to TRBD2. CDR1 and CDR2 (germline): GTSNPN, SVGIG (reference sequence). V lost 2 bases, J lost 3 bases, and 9 bases stayed unmatched. The CDR3 covers 18 residues. This CDR3 reads CAWSLYGLAGGMTDTQYF. CDR3 DNA sequence: TGTGCCTGGAGTTTGTACGGACTAGCGGGAGGGATGACAGATACGCAGTATTTT.

There are a few counts of this clone. V is TRBV10-3 and J is TRBJ1-5; TRBD1 aligns across 7 bases. The CDR3 length is 15 residues. With 4 bases clipped from V and 4 bases from J, the junction kept 7 bases outside the gene matches. From germline, CDR1 is ENHRY and CDR2 SYGVKD. The CDR3 region is CAISVDRVPNQPQHF. The CDR3 region has the DNA TGTGCCATCAGTGTAGACAGGGTCCCAAATCAGCCCCAGCATTTT.

The chain uses TRBV7-9 and TRBJ2-7; D perhaps matches TRBD2 (5 bases). V dropped 2 bases and J dropped 1 base, with 9 bases sitting between them. Per the germline V gene, CDR1 is SEHNR and CDR2 is FQNEAQ (reference sequence). This CDR3 is 14 amino acids long. The CDR3 sequence is CASSLFGESYEQYF. Here the CDR3 DNA reads TGTGCCAGCAGCTTATTCGGGGAATCCTACGAGCAGTACTTC.

This chain links TRBV29-1 with TRBJ1-1; a possible D gene is TRBD1 (6 bases). The CDR3 covers 13 residues. Trimming stripped 4 bases from V and 4 bases from J, with 13 bases between. Per germline, CDR1 SQVTM and CDR2 ANQGSEA. The CDR3 DNA is TGCAGCGTTGCAGGGGTGGATCGCACTGAAGCTTTCTTT. Its protein product is CSVAGVDRTEAFF.

The count of this clone is one. The rearrangement uses TRBV9 and TRBJ2-3, with 9 bases matching TRBD1. This CDR3 contains 15 residues. Germline V gives CDR1 SGDLS, CDR2 YYNGEE. V shed 4 bases and J 5 bases; nucleotides not matched to a gene: 8. CDR3 sequence (DNA): TGTGCCAGCAGCATATGGGACAGGGCGGAAGATACGCAGTATTTT. Amino acid sequence: CASSIWDRAEDTQYF.

The chain has TRBV10-3 and TRBJ2-5, with D possibly matching TRBD1 (6 bases). The length of the CDR3 is 14 residues. Trimming stripped 1 base from V and 7 bases from J, with 13 bases between. The germline CDR1 and CDR2 sequences are ENHRY and SYGVKD. CDR3 region: CAISEFRGEGTQYF. The CDR3, as DNA: TGTGCCATCAGTGAGTTCAGGGGAGAGGGGACCCAGTACTTC.

This clone has a handful of counts. This sequence joins TRBV4-1 and TRBJ2-7, with 8 bases aligning to TRBD1. In germline, CDR1 is MGHRA, CDR2 YSYEKL. The junction had 14 bases not matched to a gene; V was cut back by 5 bases and J by 2 bases. This CDR3 is 17 amino acids long. The CDR3 DNA reads as TGCGCCAGCAGCGAAGTCTCCTCCCCAGGGGGCACCTACGAGCAGTACTTC. Protein: CASSEVSSPGGTYEQYF.

This clone was seen a handful of times. CDR3 in amino acids: CAIRSPGQGQFF. As DNA, the CDR3 is TGTGCCATCAGATCGCCGGGACAGGGACAGTTCTTC. This rearrangement joins TRBV10-3 to TRBJ2-1, with 9 bases identical to TRBD1. The CDR3 runs to 12 residues. Germline loops: CDR1 ENHRY, CDR2 SYGVKD. Trimming took 6 bases from V and 13 from J; bases not matched to a gene: 7.

This chain links TRBV13 with TRBJ1-3; the D gene is possibly TRBD1 (6 bases). V dropped 5 bases and J dropped 3 bases, with 11 bases sitting between them. Germline V gene data show CDR1 as PRHDT and CDR2 as FYEKMQ (reference sequence). The CDR3 is 14 amino acids. DNA for the CDR3: TGTGCCAGCAGCAATCGACAGGATGGAAACACCATATATTTT. Translating gives CASSNRQDGNTIYF.

This rearrangement joins TRBV11-2 to TRBJ2-1, with 7 bases matching TRBD2. The germline V gene encodes CDR1 SGHAT and CDR2 FQNNGV. The CDR3 consists of 17 residues. The V gene end was trimmed by 4 bases and the J gene end by 2 bases; junction bases not matched to a gene: 11. DNA for the CDR3: TGTGCCAGCAGCTCGAAGGGACTACCCGCCGCCTACAATGAGCAGTTCTTC. This encodes CASSSKGLPAAYNEQFF.

The V gene is TRBV6-5, the J gene TRBJ2-7; TRBD1 agrees at 10 bases. From germline, CDR1 is MNHEY and CDR2 SVGAGI. CDR3 length: 16 amino acids. V was pared by 3 bases and J by 2 bases, with 7 bases of the junction left unmatched. The CDR3 sequence is CASSYEVGQGTYEQYF. The CDR3 DNA reads as TGTGCCAGCAGTTATGAGGTGGGACAGGGGACCTACGAGCAGTACTTC.

V and J are TRBV5-1 and TRBJ2-3, with D possibly being TRBD1 (6 bases). This CDR3 comprises 15 residues. Germline V CDR1 and CDR2: SGHRS, YFSETQ. The V and J ends lost 3 bases and 2 bases respectively, with 13 bases between them. This CDR3 is CASSSTGFDTDTQYF. CDR3 sequence (DNA): TGCGCCAGCAGCTCAACAGGGTTCGACACAGATACGCAGTATTTT.

The CDR3 protein is CASSQDSSGANVLTF. The CDR3 nucleotides read TGTGCCAGTAGTCAAGATAGCTCTGGGGCCAACGTCCTGACTTTC. The rearrangement uses TRBV19 and TRBJ2-6; the D is unclear. V was pared by 5 bases and J by 0 bases, with 8 bases between. The CDR3 is 15 residues long. Germline V gene lookup returns CDR1 LNHDA and CDR2 SQIVND (reference sequence).

This sequence joins TRBV14 and TRBJ1-1, with D tentatively TRBD1 (6 bases). V lost 8 bases and J 0 bases, leaving 10 bases between the germline ends. CDR3 size: 13 residues. Germline loops: CDR1 SGHDN, CDR2 FVKESK. CDR3 sequence: CASAQGMNTEAFF. In DNA, the CDR3 is TGTGCCAGCGCCCAGGGGATGAACACTGAAGCTTTCTTT.

V is TRBV5-6 and J is TRBJ1-2; 7 nucleotides match TRBD1. This CDR3 spans 14 amino acids. The J segment lost 5 bases and the V segment lost 0 bases, leaving 4 bases of the junction unmatched. Germline CDR1 reads SGHDT; CDR2 reads YYEEEE. CDR3 sequence: CASSLGQGGYGYTF. In DNA, the CDR3 is TGTGCCAGCAGCTTGGGTCAGGGGGGATATGGCTACACCTTC.

The rearrangement joins TRBV5-1 to TRBJ1-2; TRBD1 aligns across 9 bases. This CDR3 is 16 amino acids long. The J segment lost 8 bases and the V segment lost 4 bases, leaving 15 bases of the junction unmatched. Germline V gene sequence: CDR1 SGHRS, CDR2 YFSETQ. The CDR3: CASSLKSGTGTGGYTF. The CDR3 DNA follows: TGCGCCAGCAGCCTGAAATCTGGGACAGGGACGGGGGGCTACACCTTC. The complete variable domain, with remaining parts taken from reference TRBV5-1 and TRBJ1-2, reads KAGVTQTPRYLIKTRGQQVTLSCSPISGHRSVSWYQQTPGQGLQFLFEYFSETQRNKGNFPGRFSGRQFSNSRSEMNVSTLELGDSALYLCASSLKSGTGTGGYTFGSGTRLTVV.